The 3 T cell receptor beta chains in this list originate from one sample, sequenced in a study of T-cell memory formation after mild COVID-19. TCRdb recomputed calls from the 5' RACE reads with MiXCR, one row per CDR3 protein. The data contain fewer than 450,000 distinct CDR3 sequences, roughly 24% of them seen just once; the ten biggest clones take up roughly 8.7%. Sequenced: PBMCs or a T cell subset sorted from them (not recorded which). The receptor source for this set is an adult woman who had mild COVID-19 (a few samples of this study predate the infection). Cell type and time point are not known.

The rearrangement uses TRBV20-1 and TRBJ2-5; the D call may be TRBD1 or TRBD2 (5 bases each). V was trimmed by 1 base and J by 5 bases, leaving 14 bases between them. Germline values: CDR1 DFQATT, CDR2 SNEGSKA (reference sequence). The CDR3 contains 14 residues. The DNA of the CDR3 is TGCAGTGCTAGAGGGCCGGGAAAGGGGGAGACCCAGTACTTC. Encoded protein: CSARGPGKGETQYF.

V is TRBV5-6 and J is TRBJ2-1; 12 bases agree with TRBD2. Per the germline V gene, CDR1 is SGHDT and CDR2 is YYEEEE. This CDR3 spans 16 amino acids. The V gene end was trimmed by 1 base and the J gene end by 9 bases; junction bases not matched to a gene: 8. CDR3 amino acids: CASSLLLAGGPTEQFF. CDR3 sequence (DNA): TGTGCCAGCAGCTTGTTACTAGCGGGGGGCCCTACTGAGCAGTTCTTC.

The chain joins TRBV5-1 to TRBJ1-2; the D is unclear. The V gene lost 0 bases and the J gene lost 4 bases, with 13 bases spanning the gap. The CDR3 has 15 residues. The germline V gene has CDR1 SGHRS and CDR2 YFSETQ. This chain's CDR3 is CASSLGQADSYGYTF. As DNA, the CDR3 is TGCGCCAGCAGCTTGGGGCAGGCCGACTCCTATGGCTACACCTTC.